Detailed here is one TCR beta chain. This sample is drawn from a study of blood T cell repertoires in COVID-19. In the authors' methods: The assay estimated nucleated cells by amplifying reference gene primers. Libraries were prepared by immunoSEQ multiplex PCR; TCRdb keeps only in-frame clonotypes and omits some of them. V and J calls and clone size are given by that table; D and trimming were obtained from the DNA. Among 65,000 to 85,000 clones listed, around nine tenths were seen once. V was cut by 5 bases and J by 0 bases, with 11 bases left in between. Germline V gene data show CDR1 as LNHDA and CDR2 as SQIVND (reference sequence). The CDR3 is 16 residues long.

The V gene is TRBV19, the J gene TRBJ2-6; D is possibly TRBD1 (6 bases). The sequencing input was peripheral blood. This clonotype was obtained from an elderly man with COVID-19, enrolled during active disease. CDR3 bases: TGTGCCAGTAGTGTGGACAGACCCTCTGGGGCCAACGTCCTGACTTTC. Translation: CASSVDRPSGANVLTF.